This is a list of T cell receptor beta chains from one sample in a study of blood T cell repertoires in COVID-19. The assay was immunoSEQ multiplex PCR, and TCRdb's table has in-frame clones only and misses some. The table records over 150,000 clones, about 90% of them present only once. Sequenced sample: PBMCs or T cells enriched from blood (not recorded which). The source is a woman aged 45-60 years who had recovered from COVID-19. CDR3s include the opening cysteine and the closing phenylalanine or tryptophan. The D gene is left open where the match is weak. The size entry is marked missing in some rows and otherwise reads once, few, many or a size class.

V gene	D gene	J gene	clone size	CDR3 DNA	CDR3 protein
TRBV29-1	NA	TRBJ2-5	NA	TGCAGCGTTGAAGTACGGGGAGAGACCCAGTACTTC	CSVEVRGETQYF
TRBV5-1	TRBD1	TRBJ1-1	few	TGCGCCAGCAGCTACGCTGAGACAGGGTACACACTTGAAGCTTTCTTT	CASSYAETGYTLEAFF
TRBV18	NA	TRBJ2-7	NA	TGTGCCAGCTCACCACCCAGAAGAGGAGAACTGAACGAGCAGTACTTC	CASSPPRRGELNEQYF
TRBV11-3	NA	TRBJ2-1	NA	TGTGCCAGCAGCCTACGCCTGGGCGAGCAGTTCTTC	CASSLRLGEQFF
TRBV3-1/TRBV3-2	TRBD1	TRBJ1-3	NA	TGTGCCAGCAGCCGTTCGACAGGGTTGGCAGCTGGAAACACCATATATTTT	CASSRSTGLAAGNTIYF
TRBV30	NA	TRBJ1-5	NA	TGTGCCTGGAATGGGCAGGGTCAGCAGCCCCAGCATTTT	CAWNGQGQQPQHF
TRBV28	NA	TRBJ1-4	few	TGTGCCAGCAGTTCCGGGTCTGCGACTAATGAAAAACTGTTTTTT	CASSSGSATNEKLFF
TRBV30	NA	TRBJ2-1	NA	TGTGCCTGGAGTGCAACGGGTATTGAGCAGTTCTTC	CAWSATGIEQFF
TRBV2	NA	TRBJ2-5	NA	TGTGCCAGCAGTCTTTCCTGGACAGACCAAGAGACCCAGTACTTC	CASSLSWTDQETQYF
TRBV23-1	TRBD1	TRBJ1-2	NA	TGCGCCAGCAGTCAATCAGAAGGGCGACAGGGGCCTATCCTCAGTTATGGCTACACCTTC	CASSQSEGRQGPILSYGYTF
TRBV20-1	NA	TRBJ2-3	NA	TGCAGTGCTAGGTGGAGCGATACGCAGTATTTT	CSARWSDTQYF
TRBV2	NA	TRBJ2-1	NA	TGTGCCAGCAAATCAGCGGGTGGCTCCTACAATGAGCAGTTCTTC	CASKSAGGSYNEQFF
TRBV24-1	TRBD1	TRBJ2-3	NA	TGTGCCACCAGTGATAACAGGGGGGACCAGGATACGCAGTATTTT	CATSDNRGDQDTQYF
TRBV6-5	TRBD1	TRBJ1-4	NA	TGTGCCAGCAGTTTGTCAGGGGGGCCTGAAAAACTGTTTTTT	CASSLSGGPEKLFF
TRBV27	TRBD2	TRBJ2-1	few	TGTGCCAGCAGCGGACTAGCGGGAGCGGGGGGGCGTTACAATGAGCAGTTCTTC	CASSGLAGAGGRYNEQFF
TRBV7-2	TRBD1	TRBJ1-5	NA	TGTGCCAGCAGCCCCCGGGGGACAGGGTCGGGGCAGCCCCAGCATTTT	CASSPRGTGSGQPQHF
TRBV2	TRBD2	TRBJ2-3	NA	TGTGCCAGCAGTGAATCAGCGGGATTACTCACAGATACGCAGTATTTT	CASSESAGLLTDTQYF
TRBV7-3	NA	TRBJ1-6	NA	TGTGCCAGCAGCTTAAACGGCTATAATTCACCCCTCCACTTT	CASSLNGYNSPLHF
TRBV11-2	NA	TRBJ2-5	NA	TGTGCCAGCAGCTTAGATCGGGAGACACAGACCCAGTACTTC	CASSLDRETQTQYF
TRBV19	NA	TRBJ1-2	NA	TGTGCCAGTAACTCGGAGGCCAACTATGGCTACACCTTC	CASNSEANYGYTF
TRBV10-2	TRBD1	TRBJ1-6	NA	TGCGCCAGCAGGACCACAGGGGCCGTCTCACCCCTCCACTTT	CASRTTGAVSPLHF
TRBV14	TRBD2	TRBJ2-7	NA	TGTGCCAGCAGCAAGGGCGGGGGTGCTCTCGACGAGCAGTACTTC	CASSKGGGALDEQYF
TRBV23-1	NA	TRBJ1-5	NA	TGCGCCAGCAGCCCTAAACAGGTTAATCAGCCCCAGCATTTT	CASSPKQVNQPQHF
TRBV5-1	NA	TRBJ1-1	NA	TGCGCCAGCAGCTTGGGCTCCGGGACACAGAACACTGAAGCTTTCTTT	CASSLGSGTQNTEAFF
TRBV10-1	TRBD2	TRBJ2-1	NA	TGCGCCAGCAGTGACGAGAGGACTAGCGGGAGCTATGAGCAGTTCTTC	CASSDERTSGSYEQFF
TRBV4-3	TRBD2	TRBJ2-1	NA	TGCGCCAGCAGCCAAGCCTCCGGGACTAGCGGTTACAATGAGCAGTTCTTC	CASSQASGTSGYNEQFF
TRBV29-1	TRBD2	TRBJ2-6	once	TGCAGCGTTGGACTAGCGGGATTCATCTCTGGGGCCAACGTCCTGACTTTC	CSVGLAGFISGANVLTF
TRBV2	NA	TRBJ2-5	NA	TGTGCCACCAGGGGTCCGGGGGAGACCCAGTACTTC	CATRGPGETQYF
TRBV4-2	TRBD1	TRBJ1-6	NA	TGTGCCAGCAGCCAAGGGAGGACAGGGGGAAGACCCCTCCACTTT	CASSQGRTGGRPLHF
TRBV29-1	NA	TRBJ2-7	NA	TGCAGCGGACGGACTTCACAGACCGTATACGAGCAGTACTTC	CSGRTSQTVYEQYF
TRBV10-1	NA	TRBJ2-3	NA	TGCGCCAGCAGTGACGCGACTATCAAAGGGACAGATACGCAGTATTTT	CASSDATIKGTDTQYF
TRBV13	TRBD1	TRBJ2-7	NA	TGTGCCAGCAGCCTCCGACAGGGATACAACGAGCAGTACTTC	CASSLRQGYNEQYF
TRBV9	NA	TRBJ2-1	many	TGTGCCAGCAGCACGACTAGGGGTGAGCAGTTCTTC	CASSTTRGEQFF
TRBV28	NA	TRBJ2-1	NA	TGTGCCAGCAGTCCGCTTGTCGGGATTGAGCAGTTCTTC	CASSPLVGIEQFF
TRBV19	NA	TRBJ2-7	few	TGTGCCAGTAGTCCAGGTACCCACGAGCAGTACTTC	CASSPGTHEQYF
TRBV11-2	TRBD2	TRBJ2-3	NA	TGTGCCAGCAGCCGGACTAGCGGAAGCACAGATACGCAGTATTTT	CASSRTSGSTDTQYF
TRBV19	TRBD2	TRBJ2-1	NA	TGTGCCAGTAGTCCCGTCCGGCTTACTAGCGGGGGATACAATGAGCAGTTCTTC	CASSPVRLTSGGYNEQFF
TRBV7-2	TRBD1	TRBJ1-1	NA	TGTGCCAGCAGCCAGGGGGTCCTGAACACTGAAGCTTTCTTT	CASSQGVLNTEAFF
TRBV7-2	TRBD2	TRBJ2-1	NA	TGTGCCAGCAGCTTCCGACTAGCCAATGAGCAGTTCTTC	CASSFRLANEQFF
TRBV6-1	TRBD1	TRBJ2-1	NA	TGTGCCAGCAGTGAGCTCGGGACAGGGAGTTATGAGCAGTTCTTC	CASSELGTGSYEQFF
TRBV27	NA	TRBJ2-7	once	TGTGCCAGCAGTTTATCGGCTTCCACCTACGAGCAGTACTTC	CASSLSASTYEQYF
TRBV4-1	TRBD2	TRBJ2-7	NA	TGCGCCAGCACCCCAAGACTTTCTAGCGGATACTACGAGCAGTACTTC	CASTPRLSSGYYEQYF
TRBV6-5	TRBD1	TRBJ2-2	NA	TGTGCCAGCAGTTACGACAGGGTTATCGGGGAGCTGTTTTTT	CASSYDRVIGELFF
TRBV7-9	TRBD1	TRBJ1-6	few	TGTGCCAGCAGCTCCGGACAGGGCGCTTTCTATAATTCACCCCTCCACTTT	CASSSGQGAFYNSPLHF
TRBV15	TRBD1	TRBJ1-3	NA	TGTGCCACCAGTTGGGGGACAGGCACTGGAAACACCATATATTTT	CATSWGTGTGNTIYF
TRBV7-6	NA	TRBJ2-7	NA	TGTGCCAGCAGCTTAGCCGACAGCTACGAGCAGTACTTC	CASSLADSYEQYF
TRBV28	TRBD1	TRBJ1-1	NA	TGTGCCAGCAGTGGACAGGGGAGGACTGAAGCTTTCTTT	CASSGQGRTEAFF
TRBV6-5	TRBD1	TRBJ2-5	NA	TGTGCCAGCACCTCCGGACAGGGGGTTTTTGAGACCCAGTACTTC	CASTSGQGVFETQYF